The 25 T cell receptor beta chains presented below share a single source sample, sequenced in a study of siplizumab effects on memory and regulatory T cells. The method was immunoSEQ multiplex PCR; TCRdb's version includes in-frame clones alone and lacks a portion of them. The sample consists of around 100,000 clones, about 93% of them appearing once. The sample comprised Tregs sorted from blood. Source of these receptors: a human donor in good health.

The chain joins TRBV7-9 to TRBJ1-2; a possible D gene is TRBD1 (5 bases). The V end was cut by 1 base, the J end by 6 bases, with 9 bases between. The CDR3 is made up of 13 amino acids. The germline gives CDR1 SEHNR, CDR2 FQNEAQ (reference sequence). This CDR3 is CASSLEGPDGYTF. For the CDR3, the DNA is TGTGCCAGCAGCTTAGAGGGACCAGATGGCTACACCTTC. Full variable domain (rest looked up from reference TRBV7-9 and TRBJ1-2): DTGVSQNPRHKITKRGQNVTFRCDPISEHNRLYWYRQTLGQGPEFLTYFQNEAQLEKSRLLSDRFSAERPKGSFSTLEIQRTEQGDSAMYLCASSLEGPDGYTFGSGTRLTVV.

The rearrangement joins TRBV2 to TRBJ1-2; possible D gene TRBD1, 6 bases. The CDR3 is 14 residues long. The V and J ends lost 6 bases and 3 bases respectively, with 14 bases between them. From germline, CDR1 is SNHLY and CDR2 FYNNEI. DNA for the CDR3: TGTGCCAGCAGCCAGGGGCGGGGAGACTATGGCTACACCTTC. Translation gives CASSQGRGDYGYTF. The whole variable domain, remainder taken from reference TRBV2 and TRBJ1-2, is EPEVTQTPSHQVTQMGQEVILRCVPISNHLYFYWYRQILGQKVEFLVSFYNNEISEKSEIFDDQFSVERPDGSNFTLKIRSTKLEDSAMYFCASSQGRGDYGYTFGSGTRLTVV.

V is TRBV5-1 and J is TRBJ2-7, with 8 bases matching TRBD2. Trimming removed 0 bases from V and 7 bases from J; junction bases left unmatched: 6. The germline V gene encodes CDR1 SGHRS and CDR2 YFSETQ. The CDR3 has 14 amino acids. In nucleotides, the CDR3 is TGCGCCAGCAGCTTGGCCGGGGGGGCGCCTGAGCAGTACTTC. Protein: CASSLAGGAPEQYF.

This chain joins TRBV6-1 and TRBJ2-3, with a tentative D call TRBD1 (6 bases). CDR1 MNHNS and CDR2 SASEGT come from the germline V gene. V was cut by 6 bases and J by 6 bases, with 13 bases left in between. The CDR3 length is 13 residues. This chain's CDR3 is CASRRQDSDTQYF. In DNA form, the CDR3 reads TGTGCCAGCAGAAGACAGGATTCGGATACGCAGTATTTT.

The genes are TRBV2 and TRBJ1-1; D is unclear. This CDR3 is built from 14 residues. V was shortened by 8 bases and J by 0 bases, with 13 bases between the two germline ends. CDR1 SNHLY and CDR2 FYNNEI come from the germline V gene. The CDR3 loop reads CASLRGRVNTEAFF. The CDR3 coding sequence is TGTGCCAGCCTCCGAGGCAGAGTGAACACTGAAGCTTTCTTT.

About this clone itself: This sample includes further DNA sequences coding for the same CDR3. V usage is TRBV9 and J usage is TRBJ1-2; tentatively, D is TRBD1 (5 bases). The CDR3 is 13 residues long. V was trimmed by 0 bases and J by 14 bases, leaving 17 bases between them. Germline assignment: CDR1 SGDLS and CDR2 YYNGEE. This CDR3 reads CASSVGRPEGKTF. CDR3 bases: TGTGCCAGCAGCGTAGGAAGGCCGGAGGGGAAAACCTTC.

This chain links TRBV29-1 with TRBJ2-1; D gene uncertain. Trimming took off 7 bases at V and 5 bases at J, with 6 bases between the two ends. Germline V gives CDR1 SQVTM, CDR2 ANQGSEA. The CDR3 runs to 10 residues. As DNA, the CDR3 is TGCAGCGGGGGTGACAATGAGCAGTTCTTC. Translating it yields CSGGDNEQFF.

This clone came up once. The chain carries TRBV19 and TRBJ1-1; the D gene is possibly TRBD1 (6 bases). The CDR3 contains 13 residues. Per germline, CDR1 LNHDA and CDR2 SQIVND (reference sequence). V was pared by 4 bases and J by 2 bases, with 8 bases between. Here the CDR3 DNA reads TGTGCCAGTAGTAGACAGGTTAACACTGAAGCTTTCTTT. Translation gives CASSRQVNTEAFF. Combining the CDR3 with reference TRBV19 and TRBJ1-1 gives the whole variable domain DGGITQSPKYLFRKEGQNVTLSCEQNLNHDAMYWYRQDPGQGLRLIYYSQIVNDFQKGDIAEGYSVSREKKESFPLTVTSAQKNPTAFYLCASSRQVNTEAFFGQGTRLTVV.

About this clone itself: Additional DNA sequences in this sample encode the identical CDR3. The gene calls are TRBV5-1 and TRBJ2-3; D uncertain. The CDR3 contains 12 residues. The germline V gene has CDR1 SGHRS and CDR2 YFSETQ. The ends were cut back, 3 bases at V and 2 bases at J, with 4 bases in the middle. The CDR3, as DNA: TGCGCCAGCAGCTCCTCCACAGATACGCAGTATTTT. Translated, it gives CASSSSTDTQYF.

This rearrangement joins TRBV7-9 to TRBJ2-1; D unresolved. V dropped 1 base and J dropped 9 bases, with 10 bases sitting between them. The CDR3 loop spans 13 amino acids. Germline CDR1 reads SEHNR; CDR2 reads FQNEAQ (reference sequence). The CDR3 DNA reads TGTGCCAGCAGCTTAGAAGGGTTCACTGAGCAGTTCTTC. Translated, it gives CASSLEGFTEQFF.

The chain recombines TRBV27 with TRBJ2-3; tentatively, D is TRBD2 (6 bases). The CDR3 contains 19 residues. V was pared by 1 base and J by 2 bases, with 22 bases between. Germline loops: CDR1 MNHEY, CDR2 SMNVEV (reference sequence). The CDR3 region has the DNA TGTGCCAGCAGTTTATTCGGGCTAGCGCTAAATCCACTCACAGATACGCAGTATTTT. Its protein product is CASSLFGLALNPLTDTQYF.

V gene TRBV7-9 combines with J gene TRBJ2-7; TRBD2 agrees at 7 bases. The V and J ends lost 3 bases and 2 bases, in that order; junction bases with no gene match: 4. Looked up from germline, CDR1 is SEHNR and CDR2 is FQNEAQ (reference sequence). The CDR3 is 14 residues long. The CDR3 is CASSLGGGAYEQYF. The CDR3 DNA follows: TGTGCCAGCAGCTTGGGGGGAGGGGCCTACGAGCAGTACTTC.

The chain is built from TRBV5-1 and TRBJ2-7, with a weak D call TRBD1 (6 bases). The CDR3 has 13 residues. V was trimmed by 4 bases and J by 2 bases, leaving 10 bases between them. The germline V gene encodes CDR1 SGHRS and CDR2 YFSETQ. The chain's CDR3 is CASSGQIPYEQYF. Written as DNA, the CDR3 is TGCGCCAGCAGCGGACAGATACCCTACGAGCAGTACTTC.

The chain employs TRBV5-1 and TRBJ2-7, with D perhaps TRBD1 (5 bases). The CDR3 sequence is 12 residues long. Trimming removed 1 base at V and 6 bases at J, with 8 bases between. CDR1 is SGHRS, CDR2 YFSETQ, per germline. The CDR3: CASSLSGSEQYF. The DNA of the CDR3 is TGCGCCAGCAGCTTGTCAGGGTCCGAGCAGTACTTC.

DNA for the CDR3: TGTGCCAGCAGACCCGACCTCTCAGGGGAGCTGTTTTTT. Amino acid sequence: CASRPDLSGELFF. This chain connects TRBV7-9 to TRBJ2-2; D not resolved. This CDR3 comprises 13 residues. With 6 bases removed from V and 8 bases from J, the gap between germline ends came to 13 bases. CDR1 is SEHNR and CDR2 is FQNEAQ in the germline V gene (reference sequence).

The chain carries TRBV5-1 and TRBJ1-2, with a tentative D call TRBD1 (5 bases). The CDR3 length is 13 residues. Germline V gene sequence: CDR1 SGHRS, CDR2 YFSETQ. V lost 4 bases and J 4 bases, leaving 11 bases between the germline ends. In DNA, the CDR3 is TGCGCCAGCAGCCGGGGCGCAATCTATGGCTACACCTTC. Protein sequence: CASSRGAIYGYTF.

This chain joins TRBV5-1 and TRBJ2-5; TRBD2 matches at 7 bases. Germline V gene data show CDR1 as SGHRS and CDR2 as YFSETQ. Trimming took 4 bases from V and 5 from J; bases not matched to a gene: 11. This CDR3 spans 15 amino acids. DNA for the CDR3: TGCGCCAGCAGCCCGAGGGGAGGGGCCGTGGAGACCCAGTACTTC. This encodes CASSPRGGAVETQYF.

The chain employs TRBV5-4 and TRBJ2-1; D is uncertain. CDR3 length: 16 amino acids. V was trimmed by 4 bases and J by 0 bases, leaving 14 bases between them. The germline CDR1 and CDR2 sequences are SGHNT and YYREEE (reference sequence). CDR3 sequence reads: CASSADLSRSYNEQFF. The CDR3 DNA follows: TGTGCCAGCAGCGCCGACCTCTCCCGCTCCTACAATGAGCAGTTCTTC.

This chain links TRBV15 with TRBJ1-4; TRBD1 matches 9 bases. V lost 5 bases, J lost 8 bases, and 9 bases stayed unmatched. CDR1 and CDR2 from the germline V gene are LNHNV and YYDKDF (reference sequence). The CDR3 sequence is 15 residues long. The CDR3 DNA sequence: TGTGCCACCAGCCCCCGGGACAGGGTATTCGAAAAACTGTTTTTT. Its protein product is CATSPRDRVFEKLFF.

V and J are TRBV11-2 and TRBJ1-4; D gene uncertain. V was pared by 3 bases and J by 0 bases, with 5 bases between. Germline CDR1 reads SGHAT; CDR2 reads FQNNGV. The CDR3 sequence is 14 residues long. The CDR3 DNA follows: TGTGCCAGCAGCTTCGGAGCAACTAATGAAAAACTGTTTTTT. This gives the protein CASSFGATNEKLFF. Drawing the rest from reference TRBV11-2 and TRBJ1-4, the complete variable domain is EAGVAQSPRYKIIEKRQSVAFWCNPISGHATLYWYQQILGQGPKLLIQFQNNGVVDDSQLPKDRFSAERLKGVDSTLKIQPAKLEDSAVYLCASSFGATNEKLFFGSGTQLSVL.

Remarks on this clone: At the DNA level, this CDR3 is encoded by other sequences in the same sample as well. The rearrangement joins TRBV9 to TRBJ1-3; D gene uncertain. Trimming cost V 2 bases and J 0 bases, with 9 bases left between them. CDR1 is SGDLS, CDR2 YYNGEE, per germline. The CDR3 loop spans 15 amino acids. In DNA, the CDR3 is TGTGCCAGCAGCGTGGGAGGAGGCTCTGGAAACACCATATATTTT. This translates into CASSVGGGSGNTIYF.

This clone is medium-sized (0.01 to 0.1%) within its sample. This chain joins TRBV19 and TRBJ2-1; TRBD1 aligns across 8 bases. The length of the CDR3 is 17 residues. V was clipped by 5 bases and J by 0 bases; unmatched bases: 9. The germline CDR1 and CDR2 sequences are LNHDA and SQIVND (reference sequence). CDR3: CASSPDRGFFSYNEQFF. Here the CDR3 DNA reads TGTGCCAGTAGTCCCGACAGGGGCTTTTTCTCCTACAATGAGCAGTTCTTC.

The chain employs TRBV19 and TRBJ2-7, with D uncertain. The V gene's germline CDR1 is LNHDA and CDR2 SQIVND (reference sequence). The CDR3 contains 17 residues. Trimming left V 4 bases short and J 1 base short, with 20 bases between. Written as DNA, the CDR3 is TGTGCCAGTAGTAGTTCGGGCCCCCCAGCAGCTTCCTACGAGCAGTACTTC. This translates into CASSSSGPPAASYEQYF.

This chain joins TRBV12-5 and TRBJ1-2, with 7 bases lining up with TRBD1. This CDR3 has 15 amino acids. Germline V lookup: CDR1 LGHNT, CDR2 FRNRAP. Trimming took 2 bases from V and 4 from J; bases not matched to a gene: 7. For the CDR3, the DNA is TGTGCTAGTGGTTTGAAGGGGGCCAAACTCTATGGCTACACCTTC. This sequence encodes CASGLKGAKLYGYTF.

V is TRBV5-8 and J is TRBJ2-5; no firm D call. This CDR3 is built from 14 residues. Trimming cost V 0 bases and J 4 bases, with 10 bases left between them. From germline, CDR1 is SGHTS and CDR2 YDEGEE. This chain's CDR3 is CASSLAWVSETQYF. The CDR3 DNA is TGTGCCAGCAGCTTGGCCTGGGTGTCAGAGACCCAGTACTTC.